The T cell receptor beta chain under discussion was sequenced for a study of beta chain features in type 1 diabetes. Study details: Patients were similar to healthy donors in age and gender (as well as in cell yields). Across the samples, roughly 98,000,000 sorted cells were examined in total. Study observations and caveats: Significant though moderate, a shortening of TCRB CDR3s appeared in all four CD4+ subsets of Type 1 diabetes patients. A pattern of fewer insertions and more deletions at VDJ junctions was seen in type 1 diabetes patients. Any HLA-type effect on TCRB rearrangement remained unresolved here.

Expressed TCRB transcripts were sequenced after all isolated RNA was converted to cDNA. TCRdb's table, derived via immunoSEQ multiplex PCR, lists solely in-frame clones and lacks some. In the table there are 200,000 to 300,000 clones, 11% to 15% of which are singletons. Germline values: CDR1 KGHSH, CDR2 LQKENI. The CDR3 runs to 14 residues. Trimming cost V 2 bases and J 9 bases, with 14 bases left between them. This clone has only a few counts. Its target is not known. The receptor's source is a man younger than 40 with type 1 diabetes. The sequenced material came from naive CD4+ T cells from blood. The rearrangement links TRBV18 to TRBJ2-4, with D perhaps TRBD1 (6 bases). Written as DNA, the CDR3 is TGTGCCAGCTCACCAGAGCGACAGGTCCCCATTCAGTACTTC. It codes for CASSPERQVPIQYF.